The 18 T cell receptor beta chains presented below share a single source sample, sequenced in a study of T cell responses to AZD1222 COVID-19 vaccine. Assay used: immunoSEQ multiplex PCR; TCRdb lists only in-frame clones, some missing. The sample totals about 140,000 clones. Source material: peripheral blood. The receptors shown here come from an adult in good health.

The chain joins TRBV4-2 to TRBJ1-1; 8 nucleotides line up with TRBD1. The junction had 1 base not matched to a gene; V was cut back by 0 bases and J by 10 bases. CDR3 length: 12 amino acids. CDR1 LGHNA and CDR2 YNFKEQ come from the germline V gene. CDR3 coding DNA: TGTGCCAGCAGCCAAGATGGGACAGGAGCTTTCTTT. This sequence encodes CASSQDGTGAFF.

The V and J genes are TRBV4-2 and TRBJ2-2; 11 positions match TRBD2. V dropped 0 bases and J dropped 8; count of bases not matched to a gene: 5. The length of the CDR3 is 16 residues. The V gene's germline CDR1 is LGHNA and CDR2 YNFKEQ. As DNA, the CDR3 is TGTGCCAGCAGCCAAGACCCTAGCGGGGGGCAGGGGGAGCTGTTTTTT. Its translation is CASSQDPSGGQGELFF.

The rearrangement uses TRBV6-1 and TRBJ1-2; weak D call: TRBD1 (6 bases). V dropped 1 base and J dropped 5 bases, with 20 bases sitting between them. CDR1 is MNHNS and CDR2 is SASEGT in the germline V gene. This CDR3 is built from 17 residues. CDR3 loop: CASSEVPGGPIGYGYTF. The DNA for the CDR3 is TGTGCCAGCAGTGAAGTTCCTGGGGGCCCTATTGGGTATGGCTACACCTTC.

This CDR3 reads CASSFGQGRPYEQYF. CDR3 DNA sequence: TGTGCCAGCAGCTTTGGACAGGGGCGACCCTACGAGCAGTACTTC. The chain links TRBV7-2 to TRBJ2-7, with 9 nucleotides matching TRBD1. CDR1 and CDR2 (germline): SGHTA, FQGNSA. The CDR3 runs 15 residues. J gave up 2 bases and V 3 bases, and 5 bases lay outside the gene matches. The full variable domain, completed using reference TRBV7-2 and TRBJ2-7, is GAGVSQSPSNKVTEKGKDVELRCDPISGHTALYWYRQSLGQGLEFLIYFQGNSAPDKSGLPSDRFSAERTGGSVSTLTIQRTQQEDSAVYLCASSFGQGRPYEQYFGPGTRLTVT.

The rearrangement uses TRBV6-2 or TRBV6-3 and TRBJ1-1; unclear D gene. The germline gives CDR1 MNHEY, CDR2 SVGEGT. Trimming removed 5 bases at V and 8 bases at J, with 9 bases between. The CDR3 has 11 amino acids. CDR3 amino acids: CASSTSVEAFF. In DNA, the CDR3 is TGTGCCAGCAGTACCTCGGTAGAAGCTTTCTTT.

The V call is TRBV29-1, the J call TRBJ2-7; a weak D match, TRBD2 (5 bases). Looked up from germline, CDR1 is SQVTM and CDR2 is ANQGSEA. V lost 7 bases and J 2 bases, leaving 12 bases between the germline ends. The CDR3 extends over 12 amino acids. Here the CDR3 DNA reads TGCAGCGCACTCCGGGGAACCTACGAGCAGTACTTC. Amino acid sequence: CSALRGTYEQYF.

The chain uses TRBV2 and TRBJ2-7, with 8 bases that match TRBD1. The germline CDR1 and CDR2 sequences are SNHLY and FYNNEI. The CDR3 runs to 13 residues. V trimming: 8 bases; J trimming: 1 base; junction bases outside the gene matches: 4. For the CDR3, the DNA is TGTGCCAGCCACCGGGACAGGTCCTACGAGCAGTACTTC. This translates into CASHRDRSYEQYF.

This CDR3 reads CASRLLAGGTGELFF. CDR3 DNA: TGTGCCAGCAGGTTACTAGCGGGGGGCACCGGGGAGCTGTTTTTT. The chain is built from TRBV7-9 and TRBJ2-2; 12 bases fit TRBD2. CDR3 size: 15 residues. Trimming removed 6 bases from V and 4 bases from J; junction bases left unmatched: 3. The germline V gene has CDR1 SEHNR and CDR2 FQNEAQ (reference sequence).

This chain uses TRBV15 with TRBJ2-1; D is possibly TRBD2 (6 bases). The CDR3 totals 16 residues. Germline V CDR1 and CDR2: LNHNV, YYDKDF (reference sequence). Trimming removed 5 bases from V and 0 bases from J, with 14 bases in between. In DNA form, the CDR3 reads TGTGCCACCAGCCCAGGTAGCGGTGGCTCCTACAATGAGCAGTTCTTC. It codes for CATSPGSGGSYNEQFF.

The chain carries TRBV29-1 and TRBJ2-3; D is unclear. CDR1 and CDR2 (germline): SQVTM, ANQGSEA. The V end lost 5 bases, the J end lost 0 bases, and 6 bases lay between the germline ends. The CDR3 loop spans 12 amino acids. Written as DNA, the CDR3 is TGCAGCGTTCAGGTCAGCACAGATACGCAGTATTTT. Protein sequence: CSVQVSTDTQYF.

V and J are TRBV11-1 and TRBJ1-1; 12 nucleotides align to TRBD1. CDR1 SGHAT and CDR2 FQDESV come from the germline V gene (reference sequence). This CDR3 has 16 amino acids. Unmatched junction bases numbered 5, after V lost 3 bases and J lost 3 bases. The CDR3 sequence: CASSFGTGGSDTEAFF. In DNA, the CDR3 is TGTGCCAGCAGCTTCGGGACAGGGGGCTCGGACACTGAAGCTTTCTTT.

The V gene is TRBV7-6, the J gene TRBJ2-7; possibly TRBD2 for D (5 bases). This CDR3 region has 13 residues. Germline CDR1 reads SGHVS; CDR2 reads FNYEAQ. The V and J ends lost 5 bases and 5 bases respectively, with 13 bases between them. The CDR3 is CASSPAARDEQYF. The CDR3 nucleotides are TGTGCCAGCAGCCCGGCGGCGAGGGACGAGCAGTACTTC.

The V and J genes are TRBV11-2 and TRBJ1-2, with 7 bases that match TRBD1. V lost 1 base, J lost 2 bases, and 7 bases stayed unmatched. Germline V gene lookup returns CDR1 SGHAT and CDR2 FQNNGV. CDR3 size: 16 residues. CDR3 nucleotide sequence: TGTGCCAGCAGCTTAGCAAGGGGGCGGGAGAACTATGGCTACACCTTC. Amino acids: CASSLARGRENYGYTF.

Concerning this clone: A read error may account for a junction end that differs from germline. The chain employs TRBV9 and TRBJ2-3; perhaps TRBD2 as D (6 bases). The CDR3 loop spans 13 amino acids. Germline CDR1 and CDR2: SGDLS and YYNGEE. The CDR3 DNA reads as TGTGCCAGCTCGCGGGGCGGCACCGATACGCAGTATTTT. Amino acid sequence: CASSRGGTDTQYF. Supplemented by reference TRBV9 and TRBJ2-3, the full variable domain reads DSGVTQTPKHLITATGQRVTLRCSPRSGDLSVYWYQQSLDQGLQFLIQYYNGEERAKGNILERFSAQQFPDLHSELNLSSLELGDSALYFCASSRGGTDTQYFGPGTRLTVL.

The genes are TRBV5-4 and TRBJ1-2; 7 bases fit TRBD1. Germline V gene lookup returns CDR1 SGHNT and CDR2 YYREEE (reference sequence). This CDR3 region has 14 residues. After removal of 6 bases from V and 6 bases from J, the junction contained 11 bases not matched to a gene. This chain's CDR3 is CASTDPTGLDGYTF. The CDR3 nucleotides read TGTGCCAGCACCGACCCGACAGGGCTAGATGGCTACACCTTC.

CDR3 DNA sequence: TGTGCCAGTAGTATGTCAACCTCCGGACAGATGGGGTACGAGCAGTACTTC. This codes for CASSMSTSGQMGYEQYF. This sequence joins TRBV19 and TRBJ2-7; D perhaps matches TRBD1 (6 bases). Trimming took 3 bases from V and 4 from J, leaving 22 bases between them. The CDR3 totals 17 residues. The germline V gene has CDR1 LNHDA and CDR2 SQIVND (reference sequence).

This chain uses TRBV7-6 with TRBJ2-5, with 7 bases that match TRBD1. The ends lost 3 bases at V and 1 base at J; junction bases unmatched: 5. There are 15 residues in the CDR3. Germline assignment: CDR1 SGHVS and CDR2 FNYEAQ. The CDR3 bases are TGTGCCAGCAGCTTGGAACAGGGGACCCAAGAGACCCAGTACTTC. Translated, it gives CASSLEQGTQETQYF.

The CDR3 loop is CATSRGTRADTQYF. The CDR3 DNA reads TGTGCCACCAGCAGAGGGACGAGGGCAGATACGCAGTATTTT. The chain joins TRBV15 to TRBJ2-3; D is perhaps TRBD2 (5 bases). V was pared by 1 base and J by 4 bases, with 9 bases between. Germline lookup yields CDR1 LNHNV and CDR2 YYDKDF (reference sequence). CDR3 length: 14 amino acids. Full variable domain (outside the CDR3, taken from reference TRBV15 and TRBJ2-3): DAMVIQNPRYQVTQFGKPVTLSCSQTLNHNVMYWYQQKSSQAPKLLFHYYDKDFNNEADTPDNFQSRRPNTSFCFLDIRSPGLGDTAMYLCATSRGTRADTQYFGPGTRLTVL.